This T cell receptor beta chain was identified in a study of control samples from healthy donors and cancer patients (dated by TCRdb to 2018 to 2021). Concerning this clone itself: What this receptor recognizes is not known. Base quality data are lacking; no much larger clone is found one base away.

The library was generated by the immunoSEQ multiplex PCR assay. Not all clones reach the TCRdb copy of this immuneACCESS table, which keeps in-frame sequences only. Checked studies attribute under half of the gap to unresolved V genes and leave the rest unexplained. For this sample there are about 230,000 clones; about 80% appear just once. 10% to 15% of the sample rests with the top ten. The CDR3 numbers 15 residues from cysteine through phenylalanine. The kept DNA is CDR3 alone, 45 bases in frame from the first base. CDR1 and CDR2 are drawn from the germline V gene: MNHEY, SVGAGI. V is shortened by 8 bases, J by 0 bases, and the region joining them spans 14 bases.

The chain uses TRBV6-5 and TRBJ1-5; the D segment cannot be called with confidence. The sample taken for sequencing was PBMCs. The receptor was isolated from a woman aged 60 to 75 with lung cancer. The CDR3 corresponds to CASAPLRYSNQPQHF. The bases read TGTGCCAGCGCCCCCTTGAGGTATAGCAATCAGCCCCAGCATTTT.